Each of the 25 T cell receptor beta chains below was sequenced from the same sample in a study of T cell responses to AZD1222 COVID-19 vaccine. Profiling relied on immunoSEQ multiplex PCR, and the TCRdb table lists in-frame clones only, not all of them. The sample holds some 150,000 clones; about 87% are singletons and the top ten take roughly 4%. Material: peripheral blood, obtained 28 days after the second dose of the MenACWY control vaccine. All receptors derive from an adult who received the MenACWY meningococcal vaccine as a control.

The chain links TRBV4-3 to TRBJ2-7; D unresolved. V lost 0 bases, J lost 0 bases, and 0 bases lay in between. The CDR3 contains 12 residues. Germline V gene lookup returns CDR1 LGHNA and CDR2 YSLEER. CDR3 bases: TGCGCCAGCAGCCAAGACTCCTACGAGCAGTACTTC. This sequence encodes CASSQDSYEQYF.

The count of this clone is one. J is TRBJ1-4 and V is TRBV30; 7 bases are shared with TRBD1. This CDR3 region has 13 residues. V dropped 2 bases and J dropped 6; count of bases not matched to a gene: 3. Germline V lookup: CDR1 GTSNPN, CDR2 SVGIG (reference sequence). CDR3 region: CAWSRGTDEKLFF. In DNA form, the CDR3 reads TGTGCCTGGAGTCGCGGGACAGATGAAAAACTGTTTTTT. The full variable domain, completed using reference TRBV30 and TRBJ1-4, is SQTIHQWPATLVQPVGSPLSLECTVEGTSNPNLYWYRQAAGRGLQLLFYSVGIGQISSEVPQNLSASRPQDRQFILSSKKLLLSDSGFYLCAWSRGTDEKLFFGSGTQLSVL.

The rearrangement uses TRBV19 and TRBJ2-5, with D maybe TRBD1 (6 bases). The CDR3 is 13 amino acids. V dropped 6 bases and J dropped 5 bases, with 13 bases sitting between them. Germline assignment: CDR1 LNHDA and CDR2 SQIVND (reference sequence). In nucleotides, the CDR3 is TGTGCCAGTAGCCTACAGGGTGGGGAGACCCAGTACTTC. It is translated as CASSLQGGETQYF.

The chain combines TRBV6-2 or TRBV6-3 with TRBJ1-5; the match to TRBD1 covers 9 bases. The V segment lost 0 bases and the J segment 1 base; nucleotides outside the gene matches: 4. The CDR3 contains 17 residues. Germline V gene lookup returns CDR1 MNHEY and CDR2 SVGEGT. The CDR3 DNA reads as TGTGCCAGCAGTTACTCGAGGGGACAGGGAAGCAATCAGCCCCAGCATTTT. This encodes CASSYSRGQGSNQPQHF.

This chain connects TRBV6-1 to TRBJ1-1, with a possible D match to TRBD1 (6 bases). The CDR3 covers 15 residues. V shed 2 bases and J shed 4 bases, with 14 bases lying between them. Per the germline V gene, CDR1 is MNHNS and CDR2 is SASEGT. Here the CDR3 DNA reads TGTGCCAGCAGTGAATTGGCAGGGGTAGTCACTGAAGCTTTCTTT. Encoded protein: CASSELAGVVTEAFF.

CDR3 loop: CASSLGGGNSYNEQFF. CDR3 DNA: TGTGCCAGCAGCTTAGGGGGGGGGAATTCCTACAATGAGCAGTTCTTC. The rearrangement joins TRBV11-3 to TRBJ2-1, with TRBD2 identical over 7 bases. CDR1 is SGHNT, CDR2 YENEEA, per germline. The CDR3 is made up of 16 amino acids. J lost 1 base, V lost 1 base, and 4 bases had no gene match.

This rearrangement joins TRBV29-1 to TRBJ2-7; D is ambiguous. The CDR3 consists of 14 residues. The V end lost 3 bases, the J end lost 5 bases, and 17 bases lay between the germline ends. Germline CDR1 SQVTM, CDR2 ANQGSEA. For the CDR3, the DNA is TGCAGCGTTGACACAGCCGGATTTCCTGACGAGCAGTACTTC. This sequence encodes CSVDTAGFPDEQYF.

This clone was observed a few times. J is TRBJ1-2 and V is TRBV28; a possible D gene is TRBD1 (6 bases). CDR1 MDHEN and CDR2 SYDVKM come from the germline V gene. The CDR3 length is 15 residues. V was trimmed by 5 bases and J by 0 bases, leaving 13 bases between them. CDR3 nucleotides: TGTGCCAGCAGTACACAGGGTAGAGCTAACTATGGCTACACCTTC. Its protein is CASSTQGRANYGYTF.

V is TRBV10-3 and J is TRBJ1-1, with 8 bases that match TRBD1. The germline V gene encodes CDR1 ENHRY and CDR2 SYGVKD. This CDR3 spans 16 amino acids. With V trimmed by 2 bases and J by 2 bases, 7 bases remained unmatched. CDR3 sequence (DNA): TGTGCCATCAGTGAGCGGACAGGGTCTGGAAACACTGAAGCTTTCTTT. This encodes CAISERTGSGNTEAFF.

This sequence joins TRBV7-3 and TRBJ2-1, with D possibly TRBD2 on 6 matching bases. Germline lookup yields CDR1 SGHTA and CDR2 FQGTGA. CDR3 length: 16 residues. Trimming took off 6 bases at V and 0 bases at J, with 15 bases between the two ends. The CDR3 nucleotides read TGTGCCAGCAGTTTCGACGTGGGGGGCTCCTACAATGAGCAGTTCTTC. Translation gives CASSFDVGGSYNEQFF.

The rearrangement joins TRBV11-2 to TRBJ2-7; D may be TRBD2 (7 bases). V lost 5 bases and J 0 bases, leaving 17 bases between the germline ends. Germline V gives CDR1 SGHAT, CDR2 FQNNGV. The CDR3 is 16 amino acids. DNA of the CDR3: TGTGCCAGCAGCCCACTGGGGGGGGCCAGCTCCTACGAGCAGTACTTC. This translates into CASSPLGGASSYEQYF. Combining the CDR3 with reference TRBV11-2 and TRBJ2-7 gives the whole variable domain EAGVAQSPRYKIIEKRQSVAFWCNPISGHATLYWYQQILGQGPKLLIQFQNNGVVDDSQLPKDRFSAERLKGVDSTLKIQPAKLEDSAVYLCASSPLGGASSYEQYFGPGTRLTVT.

The chain couples TRBV30 to TRBJ1-2; D not resolved. There are 9 residues in the CDR3. Trimming removed 7 bases at V and 4 bases at J, with 4 bases between. The V gene's germline CDR1 is GTSNPN and CDR2 SVGIG (reference sequence). The CDR3 here is CASGYGYTF. The CDR3, as DNA: TGTGCCTCAGGCTATGGCTACACCTTC.

The chain combines TRBV25-1 with TRBJ2-1; the match to TRBD2 covers 10 bases. The CDR3 spans 16 residues. Germline assignment: CDR1 MGHDK and CDR2 SYGVNS. V trimming: 5 bases; J trimming: 5 bases; junction bases outside the gene matches: 9. CDR3 sequence (DNA): TGTGCCAGCAGTCTTCAGGGACTAGCGAGCGACAATGAGCAGTTCTTC. Amino acid sequence: CASSLQGLASDNEQFF.

The rearrangement links TRBV9 to TRBJ2-6; D is perhaps TRBD1 or TRBD2 (7 bases each). Trimming shortened V by 1 base and J by 1 base, and 15 bases separated the two germline ends. The CDR3 has 18 amino acids. Germline V gene sequence: CDR1 SGDLS, CDR2 YYNGEE. The CDR3 DNA follows: TGTGCCAGCAGCGTACCCCTCAGGGGGGGGTCTGGGGCCAACGTCCTGACTTTC. Protein product: CASSVPLRGGSGANVLTF.

This chain joins TRBV6-5 and TRBJ1-5, with D perhaps matching TRBD1 (5 bases). CDR1 and CDR2 from the germline V gene are MNHEY and SVGAGI. Between the trimmed V and J ends, which lost 0 bases and 5 bases, there was a span of 5 bases. The CDR3 sequence is 13 residues long. The CDR3 here is CASSYSTDQPQHF. Here the CDR3 DNA reads TGTGCCAGCAGTTACTCGACAGATCAGCCCCAGCATTTT.

The V and J genes are TRBV5-4 and TRBJ1-3, with D unresolved. Looked up from germline, CDR1 is SGHNT and CDR2 is YYREEE (reference sequence). This CDR3 is built from 14 residues. V lost 1 base and J lost 2, with 7 bases in between. The CDR3 DNA follows: TGTGCCAGCAGCTTGCGAGGTACTGGAAACACCATATATTTT. Translated: CASSLRGTGNTIYF. The whole variable domain, remainder taken from reference TRBV5-4 and TRBJ1-3, is ETGVTQSPTHLIKTRGQQVTLRCSSQSGHNTVSWYQQALGQGPQFIFQYYREEENGRGNFPPRFSGLQFPNYSSELNVNALELDDSALYLCASSLRGTGNTIYFGEGSWLTVV.

The V and J genes are TRBV3-1 (or the pseudogene TRBV3-2) and TRBJ1-6, with D tentatively TRBD1 (6 bases). The CDR3 is made up of 15 amino acids. The germline V gene encodes CDR1 LGHDT and CDR2 YNNKEL (reference sequence). The V end lost 0 bases, the J end lost 8 bases, and 11 bases lay between the germline ends. The CDR3 coding sequence is TGTGCCAGCAGCCAAGAGGACGGGGGGCATTCACCCCTCCACTTT. Translating gives CASSQEDGGHSPLHF.

The chain uses TRBV3-1 (or the pseudogene TRBV3-2) and TRBJ1-3; D is ambiguous. The CDR3 has 14 residues. From germline, CDR1 is LGHDT and CDR2 YNNKEL (reference sequence). V lost 1 base and J lost 2, with 6 bases in between. The CDR3, as DNA: TGTGCCAGCAGCCAAGCGGGTACTGGAAACACCATATATTTT. It encodes CASSQAGTGNTIYF.

V gene TRBV19 combines with J gene TRBJ1-1; D remains unclear. Germline CDR1 LNHDA, CDR2 SQIVND (reference sequence). The CDR3 extends over 13 amino acids. Trimming pared 10 bases from V and 0 bases from J, leaving 12 bases between. CDR3 sequence reads: CATETQLNTEAFF. CDR3 sequence (DNA): TGTGCCACCGAAACCCAATTGAACACTGAAGCTTTCTTT.

The chain combines TRBV11-3 with TRBJ2-2; no clear D. CDR1 is SGHNT, CDR2 YENEEA, per germline. This CDR3 has 14 amino acids. Trimming left V 4 bases short and J 4 bases short, with 10 bases between. CDR3 residues: CASSSKWGTGELFF. CDR3 bases: TGTGCCAGCAGCTCAAAATGGGGCACCGGGGAGCTGTTTTTT.

This clone was seen only once. The rearrangement uses TRBV7-9 and TRBJ1-4; possible D gene TRBD1, 5 bases. The ends were cut back, 4 bases at V and 0 bases at J, with 12 bases in the middle. CDR1 is SEHNR, CDR2 FQNEAQ, per germline (reference sequence). The CDR3 contains 16 residues. In DNA, the CDR3 is TGTGCCAGCAGCTCACAGGATCCAACAACTAATGAAAAACTGTTTTTT. Its translation is CASSSQDPTTNEKLFF.

The V and J genes are TRBV6-5 and TRBJ2-7; D possibly corresponds to TRBD2 (5 bases). The CDR3 length is 14 residues. The V gene lost 2 bases and the J gene lost 2 bases, with 10 bases spanning the gap. Per germline, CDR1 MNHEY and CDR2 SVGAGI. The CDR3 nucleotides are TGTGCCAGCAGTTACGATGTCGGGACCTACGAGCAGTACTTC. Encoded protein: CASSYDVGTYEQYF.

This chain uses TRBV6-6 with TRBJ1-1; no reliable D call. The CDR3 is 13 residues long. The V end was cut by 4 bases, the J end by 2 bases, with 8 bases between. The germline V gene encodes CDR1 MNHNY and CDR2 SVGAGI (reference sequence). CDR3: CASSSLTNTEAFF. The DNA of the CDR3 is TGTGCCAGCAGTTCTCTTACAAACACTGAAGCTTTCTTT.

In this sample, this clone turned up a few times. V is TRBV5-1 and J is TRBJ1-2; weak D call: TRBD1 (5 bases). The germline V and J ends were trimmed by 4 bases and 7 bases, with 14 bases remaining between them. CDR1 SGHRS and CDR2 YFSETQ come from the germline V gene. This CDR3 is 13 amino acids long. This CDR3 is CASSPAGEVGYTF. The CDR3 region has the DNA TGCGCCAGCAGCCCGGCGGGGGAGGTTGGCTACACCTTC.

This chain joins TRBV27 and TRBJ2-7; 9 bases agree with TRBD1. Germline CDR1 MNHEY, CDR2 SMNVEV (reference sequence). V dropped 4 bases and J dropped 3; count of bases not matched to a gene: 7. This CDR3 spans 15 amino acids. CDR3 loop: CASSSHRTGVYEQYF. CDR3 in DNA: TGTGCCAGCAGTTCCCATCGGACAGGGGTCTACGAGCAGTACTTC.